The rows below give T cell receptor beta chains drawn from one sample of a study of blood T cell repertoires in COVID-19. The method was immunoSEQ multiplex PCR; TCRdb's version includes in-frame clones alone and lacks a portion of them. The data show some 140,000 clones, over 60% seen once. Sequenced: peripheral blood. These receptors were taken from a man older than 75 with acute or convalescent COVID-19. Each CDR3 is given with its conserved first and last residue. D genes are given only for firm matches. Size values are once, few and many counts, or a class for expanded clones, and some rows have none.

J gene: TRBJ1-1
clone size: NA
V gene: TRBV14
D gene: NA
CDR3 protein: CASSQLQGSISEAFF
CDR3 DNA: TGTGCCAGCAGCCAGCTTCAGGGATCTATCTCTGAAGCTTTCTTT

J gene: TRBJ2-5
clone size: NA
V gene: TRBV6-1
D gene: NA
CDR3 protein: CASSDSGGGDTQYF
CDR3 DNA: TGTGCCAGCAGTGATTCGGGTGGAGGGGATACCCAGTACTTC

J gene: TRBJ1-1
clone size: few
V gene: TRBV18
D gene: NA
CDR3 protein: CASSPEASSIQAFF
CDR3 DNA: TGTGCCAGCTCACCGGAGGCCTCCTCAATCCAAGCTTTCTTT

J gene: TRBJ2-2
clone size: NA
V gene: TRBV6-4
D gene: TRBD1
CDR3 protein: CASSRDRVNGELFF
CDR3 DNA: TGTGCCAGCAGTCGGGACAGGGTTAACGGGGAGCTGTTTTTT

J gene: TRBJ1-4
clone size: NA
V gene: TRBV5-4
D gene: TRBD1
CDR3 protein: CASSQPGQGGGEKLFF
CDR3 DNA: TGTGCCAGCAGCCAACCGGGACAGGGGGGAGGTGAAAAACTGTTTTTT

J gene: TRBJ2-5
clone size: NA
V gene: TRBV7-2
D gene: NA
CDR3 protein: CASSRRLAQETQYF
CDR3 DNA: TGTGCCAGCAGTCGGAGACTCGCACAAGAGACCCAGTACTTC

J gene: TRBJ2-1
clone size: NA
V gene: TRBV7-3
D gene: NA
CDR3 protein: CASSLSGYNEQFF
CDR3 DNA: TGTGCCAGCAGCTTAAGCGGCTACAATGAGCAGTTCTTC

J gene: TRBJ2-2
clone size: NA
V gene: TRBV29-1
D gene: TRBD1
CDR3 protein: CSVQPGQGNTGELFF
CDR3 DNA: TGCAGCGTTCAACCGGGACAGGGTAACACCGGGGAGCTGTTTTTT

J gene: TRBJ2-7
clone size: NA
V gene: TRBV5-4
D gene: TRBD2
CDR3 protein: CASSLLAGGSQNEQYF
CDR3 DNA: TGTGCCAGCAGCCTATTAGCGGGGGGGTCTCAAAACGAGCAGTACTTC

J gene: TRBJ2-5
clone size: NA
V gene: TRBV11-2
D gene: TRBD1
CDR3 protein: CASSRDRGETQYF
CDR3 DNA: TGTGCCAGCAGCCGAGACAGGGGAGAGACCCAGTACTTC

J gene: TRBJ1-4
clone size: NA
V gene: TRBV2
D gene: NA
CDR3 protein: CASSALATNEKLFF
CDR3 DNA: TGTGCCAGCAGTGCGTTGGCCACCAATGAAAAACTGTTTTTT

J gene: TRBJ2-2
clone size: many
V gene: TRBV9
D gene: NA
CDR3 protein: CASSGDISTGELFF
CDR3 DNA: TGTGCCAGCAGTGGGGACATAAGCACCGGGGAGCTGTTTTTT

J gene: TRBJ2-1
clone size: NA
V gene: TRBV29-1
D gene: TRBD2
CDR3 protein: CSSARLAASNEQFF
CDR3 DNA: TGCAGTTCCGCAAGACTAGCGGCCAGCAATGAGCAGTTCTTC

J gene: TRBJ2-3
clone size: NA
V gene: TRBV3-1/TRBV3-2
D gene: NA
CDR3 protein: CASSHLSPGDRDTQYF
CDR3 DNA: TGTGCCAGCAGCCACCTCAGCCCGGGGGATCGGGATACGCAGTATTTT

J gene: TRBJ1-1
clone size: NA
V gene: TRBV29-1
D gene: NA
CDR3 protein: CSVHKGMGTEAFF
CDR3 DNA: TGCAGCGTTCATAAGGGGATGGGGACTGAAGCTTTCTTT

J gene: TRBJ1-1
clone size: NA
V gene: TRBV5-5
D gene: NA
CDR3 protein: CASSQSGGEGNTEAFF
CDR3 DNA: TGTGCCAGCAGTCAATCGGGGGGAGAAGGGAACACTGAAGCTTTCTTT

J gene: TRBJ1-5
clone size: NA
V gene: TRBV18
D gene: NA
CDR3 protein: CASSPDGGAGQPQHF
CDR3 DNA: TGTGCCAGCTCACCCGACGGGGGGGCGGGGCAGCCCCAGCATTTT

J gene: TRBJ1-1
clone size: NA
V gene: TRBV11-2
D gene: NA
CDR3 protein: CASSPWGGVDTEAFF
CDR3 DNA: TGTGCCAGCAGTCCATGGGGGGGAGTGGACACTGAAGCTTTCTTT

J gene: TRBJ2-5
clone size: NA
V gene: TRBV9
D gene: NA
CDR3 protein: CASSQAGETQYF
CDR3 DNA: TGTGCCAGCAGCCAAGCTGGTGAGACCCAGTACTTC

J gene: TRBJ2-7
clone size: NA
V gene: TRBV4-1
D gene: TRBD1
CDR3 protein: CASSQVLGQSYEQYF
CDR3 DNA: TGCGCCAGCAGCCAAGTTCTGGGACAGTCCTACGAGCAGTACTTC

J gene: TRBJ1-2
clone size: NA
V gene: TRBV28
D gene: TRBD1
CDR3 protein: CASSQGTVYGYTF
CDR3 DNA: TGTGCCAGCAGTCAGGGGACAGTATATGGCTACACCTTC

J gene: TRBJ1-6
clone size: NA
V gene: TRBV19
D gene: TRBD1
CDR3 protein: CASSIGGQPSPLHF
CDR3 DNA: TGTGCCAGTAGTATAGGGGGACAGCCATCACCCCTCCACTTT

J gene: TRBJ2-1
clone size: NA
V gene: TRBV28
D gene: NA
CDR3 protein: CASSLQDSNTEQFF
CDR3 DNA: TGTGCCAGCAGTTTACAGGACAGCAATACGGAGCAGTTCTTC

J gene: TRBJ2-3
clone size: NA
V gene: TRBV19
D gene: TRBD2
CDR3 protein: CASSTGGDTQYF
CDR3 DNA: TGTGCCAGTAGTACGGGAGGAGATACGCAGTATTTT

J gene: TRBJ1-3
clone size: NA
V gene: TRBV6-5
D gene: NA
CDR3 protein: CASGRGEYENTIYF
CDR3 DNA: TGTGCCAGCGGGAGGGGCGAGTATGAAAACACCATATATTTT

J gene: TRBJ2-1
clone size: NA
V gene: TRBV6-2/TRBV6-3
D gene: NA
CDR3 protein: CASSPSHEQFF
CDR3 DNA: TGTGCCAGCAGTCCAAGCCATGAGCAGTTCTTC

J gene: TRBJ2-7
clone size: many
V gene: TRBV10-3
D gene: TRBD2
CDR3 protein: CAISEPGREIEQYF
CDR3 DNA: TGTGCCATCAGTGAGCCAGGGAGGGAGATCGAGCAGTACTTC

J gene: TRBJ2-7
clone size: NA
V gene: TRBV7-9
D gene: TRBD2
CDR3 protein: CASTDPTGSGGLEQYF
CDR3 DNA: TGTGCCAGCACCGATCCTACAGGCTCGGGAGGGCTCGAGCAGTACTTC

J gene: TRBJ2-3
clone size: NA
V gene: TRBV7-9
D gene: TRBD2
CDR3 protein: CASSLVGLAGNTQYF
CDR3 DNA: TGTGCCAGCAGCTTAGTAGGACTAGCGGGAAATACGCAGTATTTT

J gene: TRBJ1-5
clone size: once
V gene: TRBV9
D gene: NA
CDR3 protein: CASSVGQGFQPQHF
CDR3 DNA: TGTGCCAGCAGCGTAGGGCAGGGATTCCAGCCCCAGCATTTT

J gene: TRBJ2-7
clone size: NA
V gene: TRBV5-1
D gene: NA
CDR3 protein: CASSLQAGWNYEQYF
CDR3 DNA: TGCGCCAGCAGCTTGCAGGCGGGGTGGAACTACGAGCAGTACTTC

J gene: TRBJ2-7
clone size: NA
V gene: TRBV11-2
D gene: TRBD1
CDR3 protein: CASSSVIQGRPYEQYF
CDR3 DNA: TGTGCCAGCAGCTCCGTGATACAGGGGAGACCCTACGAGCAGTACTTC

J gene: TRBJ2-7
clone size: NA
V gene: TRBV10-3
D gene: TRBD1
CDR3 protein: CAISSTGVSSYEQYF
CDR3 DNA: TGTGCCATCAGCTCGACAGGGGTGAGCTCCTACGAGCAGTACTTC

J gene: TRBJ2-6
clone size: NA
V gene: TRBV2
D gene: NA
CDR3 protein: CASRGHLGRSWPGANVLTF
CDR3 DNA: TGTGCCAGCAGGGGCCACTTAGGCAGGTCGTGGCCTGGGGCCAACGTCCTGACTTTC

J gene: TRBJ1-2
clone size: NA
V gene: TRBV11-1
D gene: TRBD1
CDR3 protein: CASSGTGSGDGYTF
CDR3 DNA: TGTGCCAGCAGCGGGACAGGGAGTGGGGATGGCTACACCTTC

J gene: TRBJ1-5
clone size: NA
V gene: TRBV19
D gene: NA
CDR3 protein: CASISLRASSNQPQHF
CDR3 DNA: TGTGCCAGTATCTCCCTGCGGGCTTCTAGCAATCAGCCCCAGCATTTT

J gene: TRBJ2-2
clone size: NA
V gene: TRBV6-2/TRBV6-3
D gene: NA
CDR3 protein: CASSPGGLYTGELFF
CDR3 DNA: TGTGCCAGCAGTCCCGGGGGGCTCTACACCGGGGAGCTGTTTTTT

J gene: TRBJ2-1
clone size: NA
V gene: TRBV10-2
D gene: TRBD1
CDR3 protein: CASRWTGGNEQFF
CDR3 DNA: TGCGCCAGCAGGTGGACAGGGGGGAATGAGCAGTTCTTC

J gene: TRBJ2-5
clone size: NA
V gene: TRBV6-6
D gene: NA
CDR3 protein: CASSYDYRVWETQYF
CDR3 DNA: TGTGCCAGCAGTTACGACTACAGGGTTTGGGAGACCCAGTACTTC

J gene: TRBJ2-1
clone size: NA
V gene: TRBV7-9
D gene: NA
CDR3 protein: CASSRPVFF
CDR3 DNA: TGTGCCAGCAGCCGTCCTGTGTTCTTC

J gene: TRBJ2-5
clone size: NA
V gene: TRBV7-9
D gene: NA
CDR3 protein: CASSRQTSLGETQYF
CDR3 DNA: TGTGCCAGCAGCCGACAAACCTCCCTTGGGGAGACCCAGTACTTC

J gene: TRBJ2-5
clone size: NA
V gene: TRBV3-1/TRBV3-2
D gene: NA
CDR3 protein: CASSQDWTAKAGETQYF
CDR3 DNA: TGTGCCAGCAGCCAAGATTGGACGGCAAAGGCGGGAGAGACCCAGTACTTC